The 23 T cell receptor beta chains given below trace back to one sample, sequenced in a study of OX40 agonist ivuxolimab in advanced cancers. The assay was immunoSEQ multiplex PCR, and TCRdb's table has in-frame clones only and misses some. Of about 68,000 clones in the sample, 85% to 90% were seen once. Sequences were derived from CD4+ or CD8+ T cells sorted from blood, sampled in a trial of the OX40 agonist ivuxolimab. These receptors all stem from an adult with an advanced solid tumor such as melanoma, head and neck, liver or kidney cancer.

This clone was seen a single time. The rearrangement links TRBV6-6 to TRBJ2-7; D is possibly TRBD1 (7 bases). The V end was cut by 0 bases, the J end by 2 bases, with 11 bases between. This CDR3 region has 15 residues. CDR1 is MNHNY, CDR2 SVGAGI, per germline (reference sequence). CDR3 amino acids: CASSYSGGTAYEQYF. The DNA for the CDR3 is TGTGCCAGCAGTTACTCGGGCGGGACAGCCTACGAGCAGTACTTC.

The J gene is TRBJ1-1, the V gene TRBV6-1, with 9 bases that match TRBD1. The trim removed 6 bases at V and 5 bases at J, leaving 10 bases unmatched. Germline-derived CDR1 and CDR2 are MNHNS and SASEGT. The CDR3 is 15 amino acids. Written as DNA, the CDR3 is TGTGCCAGCAGCCCGGGACAGGGAGGGTCGACTGAAGCTTTCTTT. Translating it yields CASSPGQGGSTEAFF.

The gene calls are TRBV18 and TRBJ2-1; a possible D gene is TRBD2 (6 bases). This CDR3 is 14 amino acids long. V was shortened by 1 base and J by 6 bases, with 10 bases between the two germline ends. In germline, CDR1 is KGHSH, CDR2 LQKENI. The CDR3 DNA reads as TGTGCCAGCTCACCACTAACTAGCCTCAATGAGCAGTTCTTC. Its protein is CASSPLTSLNEQFF.

V and J are TRBV7-9 and TRBJ2-3, with TRBD1 matching over 8 bases. The V and J ends lost 8 bases and 1 base, in that order; junction bases with no gene match: 5. The CDR3 consists of 14 residues. Germline CDR1 SEHNR, CDR2 FQNEAQ (reference sequence). CDR3 sequence: CASRPQGGTDTQYF. Written as DNA, the CDR3 is TGTGCCAGCCGCCCACAGGGGGGCACAGATACGCAGTATTTT.

The chain carries TRBV5-6 and TRBJ1-1; D is possibly TRBD1 (6 bases). Germline V lookup: CDR1 SGHDT, CDR2 YYEEEE. This CDR3 comprises 13 residues. V lost 4 bases and J lost 6, with 13 bases in between. The CDR3: CASSRGLGAEAFF. The CDR3 DNA reads TGTGCCAGCAGCCGGGGGCTGGGGGCTGAAGCTTTCTTT.

The chain is built from TRBV15 and TRBJ1-2; D gene unclear. The V end lost 8 bases, the J end lost 3 bases, and 10 bases lay between the germline ends. The CDR3 extends over 12 amino acids. Germline V CDR1 and CDR2: LNHNV, YYDKDF (reference sequence). The CDR3: CATCYSDYGYTF. The CDR3 DNA is TGTGCCACCTGTTATAGCGACTATGGCTACACCTTC.

This sequence joins TRBV6-5 and TRBJ2-7; TRBD1 matches at 7 bases. The CDR3 contains 14 residues. CDR1 is MNHEY and CDR2 is SVGAGI in the germline V gene. The J segment lost 2 bases and the V segment lost 0 bases, leaving 1 base of the junction unmatched. The CDR3 bases are TGTGCCAGCAGTTACTCTGGGACAGCCTACGAGCAGTACTTC. As protein: CASSYSGTAYEQYF.

Only one count was recorded for this clone. V is TRBV4-1 and J is TRBJ2-7; D unclear. The CDR3 sequence is 15 residues long. Germline V gene data show CDR1 as MGHRA and CDR2 as YSYEKL. V lost 2 bases and J 3 bases, leaving 14 bases between the germline ends. As DNA, the CDR3 is TGCGCCAGCAGCCAAAGTTACGGCTACCTCTACGAGCAGTACTTC. This codes for CASSQSYGYLYEQYF.

The V gene is TRBV7-8, the J gene TRBJ2-7; D perhaps matches TRBD2 (7 bases). Germline V gives CDR1 SGHVS, CDR2 FQNEAQ. The CDR3 extends over 17 amino acids. The V end lost 5 bases, the J end lost 2 bases, and 22 bases lay between the germline ends. This CDR3 reads CASSPIGGTRTTYEQYF. The CDR3 DNA is TGTGCCAGCAGCCCCATCGGGGGGACAAGAACAACCTACGAGCAGTACTTC.

The V call is TRBV9, the J call TRBJ2-3, with D maybe TRBD2 (6 bases). The CDR3 extends over 14 amino acids. The V end lost 4 bases, the J end lost 6 bases, and 15 bases lay between the germline ends. CDR1 and CDR2 from the germline V gene are SGDLS and YYNGEE. DNA of the CDR3: TGTGCCAGCAGCACGGGACTGCCAAGGGATACGCAGTATTTT. It translates to CASSTGLPRDTQYF.

The gene calls are TRBV7-9 and TRBJ2-2; D is perhaps TRBD2 (5 bases). This CDR3 spans 15 amino acids. Germline V gives CDR1 SEHNR, CDR2 FQNEAQ (reference sequence). V gave up 5 bases and J gave up 7 bases, with 17 bases separating them. The CDR3 loop reads CASSPRATLVGELFF. The CDR3 DNA follows: TGTGCCAGCAGCCCGCGGGCTACGTTGGTCGGGGAGCTGTTTTTT.

Only a few counts were recorded for this clone. The chain recombines TRBV29-1 with TRBJ2-7, with D uncertain. The CDR3 consists of 13 residues. CDR1 is SQVTM and CDR2 is ANQGSEA in the germline V gene. V gave up 0 bases and J gave up 2 bases, with 8 bases separating them. The CDR3: CSVEDTTTYEQYF. In DNA form, the CDR3 reads TGCAGCGTTGAAGACACCACGACCTACGAGCAGTACTTC.

The V gene is TRBV6-1, the J gene TRBJ2-2, with D unresolved. The CDR3 loop spans 15 amino acids. In germline, CDR1 is MNHNS, CDR2 SASEGT. Trimming removed 6 bases from V and 1 base from J, with 12 bases in between. CDR3 nucleotide sequence: TGTGCCAGCAGCCCGAGAGCTGGGAACACCGGGGAGCTGTTTTTT. Translated, it gives CASSPRAGNTGELFF.

The sample holds a few counts of this clone. The gene calls are TRBV7-9 and TRBJ1-1; D unclear. V was trimmed by 2 bases and J by 1 base, leaving 8 bases between them. CDR3 length: 14 amino acids. The germline CDR1 and CDR2 sequences are SEHNR and FQNEAQ (reference sequence). The CDR3 reads CASSLSTTNTEAFF. In DNA, the CDR3 is TGTGCCAGCAGCTTATCGACAACGAACACTGAAGCTTTCTTT.

V usage is TRBV7-6 and J usage is TRBJ2-7; the D is unclear. V lost 4 bases and J lost 6, with 16 bases in between. Germline lookup yields CDR1 SGHVS and CDR2 FNYEAQ. The CDR3 runs to 14 residues. The CDR3 sequence is CASSSTDTLFEQYF. The CDR3 bases are TGTGCCAGCAGCTCGACTGATACCCTCTTCGAGCAGTACTTC.

The chain joins TRBV6-5 to TRBJ2-2; D remains ambiguous. The V gene lost 5 bases and the J gene lost 5 bases, with 6 bases spanning the gap. Germline V gives CDR1 MNHEY, CDR2 SVGAGI. The CDR3 sequence is 12 residues long. The CDR3 sequence: CASSLWTGELFF. For the CDR3, the DNA is TGTGCCAGCAGTCTGTGGACCGGGGAGCTGTTTTTT.

The V and J genes are TRBV9 and TRBJ2-6, with TRBD1 matching 7 bases. With V trimmed by 4 bases and J by 4 bases, 11 bases remained unmatched. The germline V gene has CDR1 SGDLS and CDR2 YYNGEE. CDR3 length: 17 amino acids. The CDR3 DNA is TGTGCCAGCAGCTCACCAACAGGGGTCCCCGGGGCCAACGTCCTGACTTTC. Translated, it gives CASSSPTGVPGANVLTF.

The rearrangement links TRBV4-3 to TRBJ1-2; D not resolved. The germline V gene encodes CDR1 LGHNA and CDR2 YSLEER. The CDR3 spans 15 residues. Trimming cost V 2 bases and J 0 bases, with 10 bases left between them. The CDR3, as DNA: TGCGCCAGCAGCCAAAGCACAGCAACTAACTATGGCTACACCTTC. It yields the protein CASSQSTATNYGYTF.

The rearrangement joins TRBV7-9 to TRBJ2-5; D is unresolved. The DNA matches TRBJ2-7 better at its end, which makes the J call doubtful. Germline V gene data show CDR1 as SEHNR and CDR2 as FQNEAQ (reference sequence). The CDR3 has 13 residues. For the CDR3, the DNA is TGTGCCAGCAGCCCCGGAGTAGCCTACGAGCAGTACTTC. It is translated as CASSPGVAYEQYF.

The chain joins TRBV6-5 to TRBJ1-2; weak D call: TRBD1 (6 bases). V was pared by 6 bases and J by 3 bases, with 11 bases between. The CDR3 length is 13 residues. Germline CDR1 MNHEY, CDR2 SVGAGI. The CDR3, as DNA: TGTGCCAGCAGCCACGGACAGCACTATGGCTACACCTTC. It translates to CASSHGQHYGYTF.

V is TRBV5-6 and J is TRBJ2-1; tentative D call: TRBD2 (6 bases). CDR1 and CDR2 (germline): SGHDT, YYEEEE. V lost 7 bases and J 9 bases, leaving 14 bases between the germline ends. The length of the CDR3 is 12 residues. CDR3 DNA sequence: TGTGCCAGCGGACGGGACTGGGGTGAGCAGTTCTTC. Translating it yields CASGRDWGEQFF.

The V gene is TRBV7-2, the J gene TRBJ1-2; D possibly corresponds to TRBD1 (6 bases). The V gene's germline CDR1 is SGHTA and CDR2 FQGNSA. The CDR3 is 13 amino acids. Between the trimmed V and J ends, which lost 4 bases and 3 bases, there was a span of 9 bases. Here the CDR3 DNA reads TGTGCCAGCAGCTCCGGGGGCTACTATGGCTACACCTTC. It codes for CASSSGGYYGYTF. Full variable domain (outside the CDR3, taken from reference TRBV7-2 and TRBJ1-2): GAGVSQSPSNKVTEKGKDVELRCDPISGHTALYWYRQSLGQGLEFLIYFQGNSAPDKSGLPSDRFSAERTGGSVSTLTIQRTQQEDSAVYLCASSSGGYYGYTFGSGTRLTVV.

The chain recombines TRBV5-1 with TRBJ2-7, with a weak D call TRBD2 (5 bases). The CDR3 has 15 residues. Germline V gives CDR1 SGHRS, CDR2 YFSETQ. Trimming stripped 4 bases from V and 4 bases from J, with 18 bases between. This CDR3 reads CASSIRRRIPYEQYF. The DNA for the CDR3 is TGCGCCAGCAGCATTCGACGGAGGATTCCTTACGAGCAGTACTTC. The variable domain in full, completed from reference TRBV5-1 and TRBJ2-7, reads KAGVTQTPRYLIKTRGQQVTLSCSPISGHRSVSWYQQTPGQGLQFLFEYFSETQRNKGNFPGRFSGRQFSNSRSEMNVSTLELGDSALYLCASSIRRRIPYEQYFGPGTRLTVT.